What follows are 10 T cell receptor beta chains derived from one specimen sequenced in a study of T cell changes during pregnancy in multiple sclerosis. This table comes from immunoSEQ multiplex PCR, and its TCRdb copy is limited to in-frame clones, with some not included. The sample records some 90,000 clones, about 92% being singletons. This specimen consisted of peripheral blood, obtained in the first trimester of pregnancy. The receptors shown here come from a female donor with multiple sclerosis, enrolled in a pregnancy study.

The chain links TRBV27 to TRBJ1-1, with TRBD1 identical over 8 bases. The CDR3 is 15 amino acids. The ends lost 0 bases at V and 1 base at J; junction bases unmatched: 1. Germline-derived CDR1 and CDR2 are MNHEY and SMNVEV (reference sequence). The CDR3 loop reads CASSLSGTGNTEAFF. CDR3 bases: TGTGCCAGCAGTTTATCGGGGACAGGGAACACTGAAGCTTTCTTT.

The J gene is TRBJ2-5, the V gene TRBV18, with a possible D match to TRBD1 (6 bases). This CDR3 spans 15 amino acids. Trimming took 5 bases from V and 2 from J, leaving 15 bases between them. Germline CDR1 and CDR2: KGHSH and LQKENI. CDR3 sequence: CASSAGQTHQETQYF. The CDR3 DNA sequence: TGTGCCAGCTCAGCCGGACAGACTCATCAAGAGACCCAGTACTTC.

The chain employs TRBV6-6 and TRBJ2-3; 8 nucleotides line up with TRBD2. This CDR3 spans 12 amino acids. V lost 11 bases to trimming and J lost 7 bases; unmatched junction nucleotides: 8. The germline V gene has CDR1 MNHNY and CDR2 SVGAGI (reference sequence). The CDR3 region is CAARTSIHTQYF. CDR3 sequence (DNA): TGTGCCGCCAGGACTAGCATCCATACGCAGTATTTT.

The chain joins TRBV27 to TRBJ1-2; D might be TRBD1 (5 bases). V was trimmed by 5 bases and J by 4 bases, leaving 11 bases between them. This CDR3 is 13 amino acids long. Germline CDR1 reads MNHEY; CDR2 reads SMNVEV (reference sequence). CDR3 residues: CASSPAGSYGYTF. For the CDR3, the DNA is TGTGCCAGCAGTCCAGCAGGGTCCTATGGCTACACCTTC.

The rearrangement joins TRBV5-1 to TRBJ2-2; 8 nucleotides match TRBD2. V shed 8 bases, J shed 4 bases, and the junction held 7 bases outside the gene matches. The CDR3 runs 14 residues. In germline, CDR1 is SGHRS, CDR2 YFSETQ. The chain's CDR3 is CASESGSGTGELFF. The CDR3 bases are TGCGCCAGTGAAAGCGGGAGCGGCACCGGGGAGCTGTTTTTT.

The chain links TRBV19 to TRBJ2-1; 7 positions agree with TRBD2. CDR1 LNHDA and CDR2 SQIVND come from the germline V gene (reference sequence). Losses at the gene ends were 3 bases for V and 8 bases for J; bases not matched to a gene: 10. This CDR3 spans 15 amino acids. DNA for the CDR3: TGTGCCAGTAGTATCGGACTAGAATCGTTCCATGAGCAGTTCTTC. Its translation is CASSIGLESFHEQFF.

The rearrangement uses TRBV11-2 and TRBJ2-3; 9 bases align to TRBD2. The ends lost 1 base at V and 2 bases at J; junction bases unmatched: 7. CDR1 SGHAT and CDR2 FQNNGV come from the germline V gene. CDR3 length: 17 residues. The DNA of the CDR3 is TGTGCCAGCAGCTTAGTCGGGGCGGGAGGGGCCACAGATACGCAGTATTTT. Translated, it gives CASSLVGAGGATDTQYF.

The rearrangement links TRBV30 to TRBJ1-3, with 7 bases that match TRBD1. The V and J ends lost 0 bases and 4 bases, in that order; junction bases with no gene match: 3. The CDR3 length is 14 residues. Germline loops: CDR1 GTSNPN, CDR2 SVGIG (reference sequence). CDR3 bases: TGTGCCTGGAGTGTTAGGGGGCCCGGAAACACCATATATTTT. Its protein product is CAWSVRGPGNTIYF. Complete variable domain (other parts from reference TRBV30 and TRBJ1-3): SQTIHQWPATLVQPVGSPLSLECTVEGTSNPNLYWYRQAAGRGLQLLFYSVGIGQISSEVPQNLSASRPQDRQFILSSKKLLLSDSGFYLCAWSVRGPGNTIYFGEGSWLTVV.

The V gene is TRBV5-1, the J gene TRBJ1-1; D perhaps matches TRBD1 (5 bases). V was cut by 4 bases and J by 2 bases, with 9 bases left in between. This CDR3 comprises 13 residues. Germline loops: CDR1 SGHRS, CDR2 YFSETQ. For the CDR3, the DNA is TGCGCCAGCAGCGGGACTGTAAACACTGAAGCTTTCTTT. Its translation is CASSGTVNTEAFF.

The J gene is TRBJ2-7, the V gene TRBV27; 9 nucleotides align to TRBD1. The ends lost 6 bases at V and 4 bases at J; junction bases unmatched: 10. This CDR3 is built from 15 residues. The germline gives CDR1 MNHEY, CDR2 SMNVEV (reference sequence). CDR3 sequence reads: CASRFSGQGSYEQYF. The CDR3 nucleotides are TGTGCCAGCAGATTCTCGGGACAGGGATCTTACGAGCAGTACTTC.